This T cell receptor beta chain was sequenced in a study of PD-1 blockade in mismatch repair-deficient tumors. The method was immunoSEQ multiplex PCR; TCRdb's version includes in-frame clones alone and lacks a portion of them. The table lists about 68,000 clones, around four fifths of them singletons, with approximately 5% in the top ten. In regard to this clone: Sequence at one end of the junction differs from germline and may be a read error.

The germline V gene encodes CDR1 PRHDT and CDR2 FYEKMQ (reference sequence). CDR3 length equals 17 residues. TCR sequencing covered three patients who responded to pembrolizumab. This chain links TRBV13 with TRBJ2-1; TRBD2 matches 12 bases. This sequence originates from an adult with mismatch repair-deficient cancer. The source was peripheral blood, collected 2 weeks after starting pembrolizumab. CDR3 DNA sequence: TGTGCCAGCAGCACACGGACTAGCGGGGCCTCCCACAATGAGCAGTTCTTC. Translated: CASSTRTSGASHNEQFF. The variable domain in full, with the rest retrieved from reference TRBV13 and TRBJ2-1, is AAGVIQSPRHLIKEKRETATLKCYPIPRHDTVYWYQQGPGQDPQFLISFYEKMQSDKGSIPDRFSAQQFSDYHSELNMSSLELGDSALYFCASSTRTSGASHNEQFFGPGTRLTVL.